These 23 T cell receptor beta chains originate from one sample sequenced in a study of T cell responses to AZD1222 COVID-19 vaccine. Only in-frame clones appear in the TCRdb table, and some are missing; sequencing was by immunoSEQ multiplex PCR. The sample includes 90,000 to 150,000 clones, 70% to 90% seen only once; the top ten take more than 3%. The sequencing here drew on peripheral blood, taken on day 0 of AZD1222 vaccination. The receptor set was obtained from an adult in good health.

The chain recombines TRBV6-6 with TRBJ2-7, with unresolved D. The V gene's germline CDR1 is MNHNY and CDR2 SVGAGI (reference sequence). The CDR3 consists of 13 residues. Trimming removed 7 bases from V and 0 bases from J, with 10 bases in between. The DNA of the CDR3 is TGTGCCAGCAACGACCTTAACTCCTACGAGCAGTACTTC. Protein sequence: CASNDLNSYEQYF.

This chain links TRBV7-2 with TRBJ1-5; TRBD1 matches 9 bases. The J segment lost 5 bases and the V segment lost 5 bases, leaving 4 bases of the junction unmatched. Germline loops: CDR1 SGHTA, CDR2 FQGNSA. The CDR3 loop spans 14 amino acids. The DNA of the CDR3 is TGTGCCAGCAGCGGGACAGGGAGCTATCAGCCCCAGCATTTT. It yields the protein CASSGTGSYQPQHF. The variable domain in full, completed from reference TRBV7-2 and TRBJ1-5, reads GAGVSQSPSNKVTEKGKDVELRCDPISGHTALYWYRQSLGQGLEFLIYFQGNSAPDKSGLPSDRFSAERTGGSVSTLTIQRTQQEDSAVYLCASSGTGSYQPQHFGDGTRLSIL.

The chain couples TRBV7-9 to TRBJ1-1, with D unclear. This CDR3 is built from 13 residues. The germline V and J ends were trimmed by 5 bases and 7 bases, with 14 bases remaining between them. CDR1 SEHNR and CDR2 FQNEAQ come from the germline V gene (reference sequence). The CDR3 spells CASSDSGSVEAFF. CDR3 DNA sequence: TGTGCCAGCAGCGATTCTGGCAGCGTTGAAGCTTTCTTT.

V is TRBV20-1 and J is TRBJ1-6, with a tentative D call TRBD1 (6 bases). This CDR3 contains 13 residues. Germline assignment: CDR1 DFQATT and CDR2 SNEGSKA (reference sequence). V lost 3 bases to trimming and J lost 10 bases, with 13 bases between them. The DNA for the CDR3 is TGCAGTGCTAGTACAGGGCCAGGGTCACCCCTCCACTTT. Protein: CSASTGPGSPLHF.

V usage is TRBV15 and J usage is TRBJ1-1; weak D call: TRBD1 (5 bases). The V end lost 0 bases, the J end lost 3 bases, and 8 bases lay between the germline ends. The V gene's germline CDR1 is LNHNV and CDR2 YYDKDF (reference sequence). The CDR3 contains 14 residues. The CDR3 sequence: CATSRDRGHTEAFF. In nucleotides, the CDR3 is TGTGCCACCAGCAGAGATCGGGGACACACTGAAGCTTTCTTT.

J is TRBJ2-3 and V is TRBV20-1; 10 nucleotides agree with TRBD2. Germline V gene data show CDR1 as DFQATT and CDR2 as SNEGSKA (reference sequence). After removal of 3 bases from V and 1 base from J, the junction contained 7 bases not matched to a gene. The CDR3 has 16 residues. This CDR3 is CSASFLSGGGTDTQYF. The CDR3 DNA is TGCAGTGCTAGTTTCTTAAGCGGGGGGGGCACAGATACGCAGTATTTT.

The chain links TRBV5-4 to TRBJ1-3, with D maybe TRBD1 (5 bases). This CDR3 comprises 16 residues. Deletions cut 4 bases from V and 2 bases from J, with 16 bases between. Germline V lookup: CDR1 SGHNT, CDR2 YYREEE (reference sequence). CDR3 protein: CASSGAPGTAGNTIYF. In nucleotides, the CDR3 is TGTGCCAGCAGCGGGGCCCCCGGTACCGCTGGAAACACCATATATTTT.

The genes are TRBV7-2 and TRBJ2-5; D ambiguous. CDR1 is SGHTA, CDR2 FQGNSA, per germline. Trimming cost V 1 base and J 7 bases, with 7 bases left between them. The CDR3 has 12 residues. The CDR3: CASSLVARTQYF. In nucleotides, the CDR3 is TGTGCCAGCAGCTTAGTGGCCCGGACCCAGTACTTC. Drawing the rest from reference TRBV7-2 and TRBJ2-5, the complete variable domain is GAGVSQSPSNKVTEKGKDVELRCDPISGHTALYWYRQSLGQGLEFLIYFQGNSAPDKSGLPSDRFSAERTGGSVSTLTIQRTQQEDSAVYLCASSLVARTQYFGPGTRLLVL.

The gene calls are TRBV18 and TRBJ2-7; D not resolved. CDR1 and CDR2 from the germline V gene are KGHSH and LQKENI. Deletions cut 4 bases from V and 3 bases from J, with 13 bases between. This CDR3 has 14 amino acids. The CDR3 loop reads CASSRAASHYEQYF. The CDR3 nucleotides are TGTGCCAGCTCACGGGCGGCCTCTCACTACGAGCAGTACTTC.

The V and J genes are TRBV14 and TRBJ1-2; D is perhaps TRBD1 (6 bases). Looked up from germline, CDR1 is SGHDN and CDR2 is FVKESK. The V and J ends lost 4 bases and 6 bases respectively, with 12 bases between them. This CDR3 region has 13 residues. Written as DNA, the CDR3 is TGTGCCAGCAGCCGTACAGGGATTCATGGCTACACCTTC. This sequence encodes CASSRTGIHGYTF.

V gene TRBV7-3 combines with J gene TRBJ2-6; D not resolved. V was cut by 8 bases and J by 0 bases, with 11 bases left in between. The germline CDR1 and CDR2 sequences are SGHTA and FQGTGA. There are 15 residues in the CDR3. In DNA, the CDR3 is TGTGCCAGCGGCAGTGGGCTCTCTGGGGCCAACGTCCTGACTTTC. Its protein product is CASGSGLSGANVLTF. The entire variable domain, with the rest obtained from reference TRBV7-3 and TRBJ2-6, is as follows: GAGVSQTPSNKVTEKGKYVELRCDPISGHTALYWYRQSLGQGPEFLIYFQGTGAADDSGLPNDRFFAVRPEGSVSTLKIQRTERGDSAVYLCASGSGLSGANVLTFGAGSRLTVL.

The chain carries TRBV7-9 and TRBJ1-1, with no clear D. Germline CDR1 and CDR2: SEHNR and FQNEAQ (reference sequence). V was clipped by 3 bases and J by 2 bases, with 7 bases between them. CDR3 length: 13 amino acids. CDR3 loop: CASSFAVNTEAFF. The CDR3 coding sequence is TGTGCCAGCAGCTTCGCGGTTAACACTGAAGCTTTCTTT.

The chain combines TRBV19 with TRBJ2-2; D may correspond to TRBD1 or TRBD2 (5 bases each). Germline lookup yields CDR1 LNHDA and CDR2 SQIVND (reference sequence). Trimming removed 2 bases at V and 7 bases at J, with 20 bases between. This CDR3 comprises 17 residues. The CDR3 is CASSILPFGTGDGELFF. In DNA, the CDR3 is TGTGCCAGTAGTATACTGCCCTTTGGGACCGGGGACGGGGAGCTGTTTTTT.

This clone was seen a single time. The chain is built from TRBV5-1 and TRBJ1-2; no definite D call. V was clipped by 4 bases and J by 4 bases, with 11 bases between them. Germline V gene lookup returns CDR1 SGHRS and CDR2 YFSETQ. The CDR3 is 13 residues long. Written as DNA, the CDR3 is TGCGCCAGCAGCCCGTATGCCGGCTATGGCTACACCTTC. Translating it yields CASSPYAGYGYTF. The whole variable domain, remainder taken from reference TRBV5-1 and TRBJ1-2, is KAGVTQTPRYLIKTRGQQVTLSCSPISGHRSVSWYQQTPGQGLQFLFEYFSETQRNKGNFPGRFSGRQFSNSRSEMNVSTLELGDSALYLCASSPYAGYGYTFGSGTRLTVV.

V usage is TRBV6-5 and J usage is TRBJ2-3; D possibly corresponds to TRBD2 (5 bases). This CDR3 region has 14 residues. Trimming stripped 8 bases from V and 2 bases from J, with 14 bases between. CDR1 is MNHEY and CDR2 is SVGAGI in the germline V gene. The CDR3 sequence is CASFPLDSTDTQYF. CDR3 nucleotide sequence: TGTGCCAGCTTCCCGTTGGACTCCACAGATACGCAGTATTTT.

The chain combines TRBV5-1 with TRBJ1-1, with TRBD1 matching over 8 bases. The junction had 3 bases not matched to a gene; V was cut back by 1 base and J by 1 base. Germline V gene lookup returns CDR1 SGHRS and CDR2 YFSETQ. The CDR3 has 15 amino acids. CDR3 amino acids: CASSLTGTGNTEAFF. The CDR3 nucleotides are TGCGCCAGCAGCTTGACCGGGACAGGGAACACTGAAGCTTTCTTT.

This chain joins TRBV7-9 and TRBJ2-7, with 12 bases lining up with TRBD1. The ends lost 3 bases at V and 3 bases at J; junction bases unmatched: 3. This CDR3 has 15 amino acids. Germline lookup yields CDR1 SEHNR and CDR2 FQNEAQ (reference sequence). CDR3 amino acids: CASSLGQGAIYEQYF. The CDR3 DNA reads as TGTGCCAGCAGCTTGGGACAGGGGGCAATCTACGAGCAGTACTTC.

This chain joins TRBV7-2 and TRBJ1-1, with TRBD1 as a possible D gene (5 bases). CDR1 SGHTA and CDR2 FQGNSA come from the germline V gene. The V end lost 1 base, the J end lost 2 bases, and 8 bases lay between the germline ends. This CDR3 has 14 residues. CDR3 amino acids: CASSLDRINTEAFF. Here the CDR3 DNA reads TGTGCCAGCAGCTTAGACAGGATTAACACTGAAGCTTTCTTT. Full variable domain (remainder filled in from reference TRBV7-2 and TRBJ1-1): GAGVSQSPSNKVTEKGKDVELRCDPISGHTALYWYRQSLGQGLEFLIYFQGNSAPDKSGLPSDRFSAERTGGSVSTLTIQRTQQEDSAVYLCASSLDRINTEAFFGQGTRLTVV.

V usage is TRBV6-1 and J usage is TRBJ1-5; no reliable D call. CDR1 and CDR2 from the germline V gene are MNHNS and SASEGT. V was pared by 0 bases and J by 2 bases, with 14 bases between. This CDR3 has 17 amino acids. CDR3 sequence (DNA): TGTGCCAGCAGTGAAGCGCACGGGAGAAGTGGCAATCAGCCCCAGCATTTT. It translates to CASSEAHGRSGNQPQHF.

This sequence joins TRBV7-2 and TRBJ2-5; the match to TRBD1 covers 9 bases. Germline loops: CDR1 SGHTA, CDR2 FQGNSA. This CDR3 spans 17 amino acids. The J segment lost 7 bases and the V segment lost 5 bases, leaving 17 bases of the junction unmatched. The CDR3 reads CASSRKGPGQGSTTQYF. CDR3 DNA sequence: TGTGCCAGCAGCCGGAAGGGACCGGGACAGGGCTCGACGACCCAGTACTTC. The variable domain in full, with the rest retrieved from reference TRBV7-2 and TRBJ2-5, is GAGVSQSPSNKVTEKGKDVELRCDPISGHTALYWYRQSLGQGLEFLIYFQGNSAPDKSGLPSDRFSAERTGGSVSTLTIQRTQQEDSAVYLCASSRKGPGQGSTTQYFGPGTRLLVL.

The count of this clone is one. This chain uses TRBV5-1 with TRBJ1-4; the match to TRBD1 covers 8 bases. V lost 2 bases and J lost 5; bases outside the gene matches: 8. Germline CDR1 is SGHRS and CDR2 is YFSETQ. The CDR3 covers 16 residues. For the CDR3, the DNA is TGCGCCAGCAGCTTACACCCGGGACAGGCGAATGAAAAACTGTTTTTT. This encodes CASSLHPGQANEKLFF. Variable domain in full (rest from reference TRBV5-1 and TRBJ1-4): KAGVTQTPRYLIKTRGQQVTLSCSPISGHRSVSWYQQTPGQGLQFLFEYFSETQRNKGNFPGRFSGRQFSNSRSEMNVSTLELGDSALYLCASSLHPGQANEKLFFGSGTQLSVL.

The V call is TRBV12-3 or TRBV12-4, the J call TRBJ1-1, with D hard to call. Trimming pared 7 bases from V and 1 base from J, leaving 10 bases between. This CDR3 spans 13 amino acids. CDR3 coding DNA: TGTGCCAGCACATTTCAGAGGAACACTGAAGCTTTCTTT. The encoded protein is CASTFQRNTEAFF.

This chain joins TRBV5-4 and TRBJ1-6, with TRBD1 matching 7 bases. CDR1 is SGHNT, CDR2 YYREEE, per germline (reference sequence). This CDR3 is 18 amino acids long. The ends lost 6 bases at V and 0 bases at J; junction bases unmatched: 12. CDR3 amino acids: CASTSGGSLSSYNSPLHF. CDR3 in DNA: TGTGCCAGCACCTCAGGGGGTTCGCTTAGCTCCTATAATTCACCCCTCCACTTT. Full variable domain (remainder filled in from reference TRBV5-4 and TRBJ1-6): ETGVTQSPTHLIKTRGQQVTLRCSSQSGHNTVSWYQQALGQGPQFIFQYYREEENGRGNFPPRFSGLQFPNYSSELNVNALELDDSALYLCASTSGGSLSSYNSPLHFGNGTRLTVT.